The 4 T cell receptor beta chains listed next were all sequenced from one sample in a study of T cells in Graves' hyperthyroidism and ophthalmopathy (dated by TCRdb to between 2018 and 2020). Libraries were built with multiplex PCR. Sequencing instrument: Illumina HiSeq 2000. Amplification of TCR beta CDR3 regions was carried out from RNA transcripts. For the first round of RT-PCR on the TCR CDR3, the HTBI primer set was used together with the Qiagen OneStep RT-PCR kit. TCRdb reran the public reads through fastp at Q25 and MiXCR, keeping productive beta chains. Identical CDR3 protein sequences are pooled into one entry, listed with their most common genes and DNA. The sample yields more than 300,000 distinct CDR3 sequences; about a sixth were counted once. 30% to 35% of the sample is taken by the ten largest. Sequenced input: blood. These receptors were collected from a woman under 40 with Graves' hyperthyroidism that later progressed to Graves' ophthalmopathy.

This clonotype was seen many times. Here the CDR3 reads CASSSTGSRYGYTF. As DNA, the CDR3 is TGTGCCAGCAGTTCCACAGGTAGCAGGTATGGCTACACCTTC. This chain connects TRBV28 to TRBJ1-2; D possibly corresponds to TRBD1 (5 bases). Trimming left V 4 bases short and J 5 bases short, with 14 bases between. The length of the CDR3 is 14 residues. Per germline, CDR1 MDHEN and CDR2 SYDVKM.

This clonotype was recorded at least ten times. J is TRBJ2-5 and V is TRBV7-9, with 8 positions matching TRBD2. Trimming at V came to 8 bases and at J to 3 bases, leaving 14 bases not matched to a gene. The CDR3 contains 16 residues. Germline CDR1 and CDR2: SEHNR and FQNEAQ (reference sequence). The CDR3 bases are TGTGCCAGCTCCACGGCGGGCGGGGGGCCTGAAGAGACCCAGTACTTC. This translates into CASSTAGGGPEETQYF.

This clonotype has at least ten counts. The chain carries TRBV7-9 and TRBJ2-7, with unresolved D. The CDR3 has 14 residues. Germline CDR1 is SEHNR and CDR2 is FQNEAQ (reference sequence). Between the trimmed V and J ends, which lost 7 bases and 0 bases, there was a span of 13 bases. CDR3 bases: TGTGCCAGCATAGTTGCCAGGATCTCCTACGAGCAGTACTTC. It translates to CASIVARISYEQYF.

This clonotype was seen ten or more times. CDR3 nucleotides: TGCAGCGCTAGGACGGCTGCAACTAATGAAAAACTGTTTTTT. It yields the protein CSARTAATNEKLFF. The chain combines TRBV29-1 with TRBJ1-4; D remains ambiguous. This CDR3 has 14 residues. The V and J ends lost 7 bases and 0 bases respectively, with 12 bases between them. Germline V gene data show CDR1 as SQVTM and CDR2 as ANQGSEA.